The 23 T cell receptor beta chains below were found in one sample sequenced in a study of shared clonotypes between healthy human individuals. Clones were sequenced by immunoSEQ multiplex PCR, and TCRdb holds only the in-frame ones, with some missing. The sample yields roughly 650,000 clones, less than 98% seen once. Sequenced input: naive CD4+ T cells sorted from blood. The subset: CD45RA+ positively selected. All receptors derive from a woman younger than 45 in good health.

The rearrangement uses TRBV19 and TRBJ1-5; D remains unclear. V gave up 5 bases and J gave up 6 bases, with 23 bases separating them. This CDR3 is built from 17 residues. Germline values: CDR1 LNHDA, CDR2 SQIVND (reference sequence). CDR3 sequence reads: CASSRRPRESFGQPQHF. The CDR3, as DNA: TGTGCCAGTAGTCGCAGGCCCCGAGAGTCATTCGGTCAGCCCCAGCATTTT.

The gene calls are TRBV30 and TRBJ2-5; 8 bases are shared with TRBD2. J was trimmed by 5 bases and V by 3 bases; bases with no gene match: 23. Germline loops: CDR1 GTSNPN, CDR2 SVGIG (reference sequence). The CDR3 consists of 19 residues. The CDR3 DNA is TGTGCCTGGAGGGGGAGGGCGGGACTAGTCTGGAAGGAGAGGGAGACCCAGTACTTC. Encoded protein: CAWRGRAGLVWKERETQYF. The variable domain in full, completed from reference TRBV30 and TRBJ2-5, reads SQTIHQWPATLVQPVGSPLSLECTVEGTSNPNLYWYRQAAGRGLQLLFYSVGIGQISSEVPQNLSASRPQDRQFILSSKKLLLSDSGFYLCAWRGRAGLVWKERETQYFGPGTRLLVL.

The chain has TRBV2 and TRBJ1-2; D is uncertain. Trimming took 4 bases from V and 6 from J, leaving 9 bases between them. The CDR3 extends over 12 amino acids. The germline V gene has CDR1 SNHLY and CDR2 FYNNEI. CDR3 sequence reads: CASSGLQHGYTF. The CDR3 DNA reads TGTGCCAGCAGTGGGTTACAGCATGGCTACACCTTC. The whole variable domain, filled in from reference TRBV2 and TRBJ1-2, reads EPEVTQTPSHQVTQMGQEVILRCVPISNHLYFYWYRQILGQKVEFLVSFYNNEISEKSEIFDDQFSVERPDGSNFTLKIRSTKLEDSAMYFCASSGLQHGYTFGSGTRLTVV.

V usage is TRBV28 and J usage is TRBJ1-2; tentative D call: TRBD1 (6 bases). This CDR3 has 16 amino acids. Germline V gives CDR1 MDHEN, CDR2 SYDVKM. Trimming shortened V by 4 bases and J by 8 bases, and 23 bases separated the two germline ends. CDR3 loop: CASSSHRTEDRKGYTF. The CDR3 DNA follows: TGTGCCAGCAGTTCACACCGGACAGAGGATCGCAAGGGCTACACCTTC.

V and J are TRBV19 and TRBJ2-3; D is perhaps TRBD2 (6 bases). Germline V gene sequence: CDR1 LNHDA, CDR2 SQIVND (reference sequence). V was shortened by 10 bases and J by 4 bases, with 9 bases between the two germline ends. This CDR3 is 11 amino acids long. CDR3 nucleotides: TGTGCCACGGGAGTGGCAGATACGCAGTATTTT. It codes for CATGVADTQYF.

This clone was counted once. The chain recombines TRBV30 with TRBJ1-4; TRBD1 matches at 9 bases. The CDR3 loop spans 14 amino acids. J was trimmed by 8 bases and V by 5 bases; bases with no gene match: 9. Germline V gene lookup returns CDR1 GTSNPN and CDR2 SVGIG (reference sequence). The CDR3 protein is CAWGPGQGGEKLFF. DNA for the CDR3: TGTGCCTGGGGGCCGGGACAGGGAGGGGAAAAACTGTTTTTT. The full variable domain, in which reference TRBV30 and TRBJ1-4 provide the parts outside the CDR3, is SQTIHQWPATLVQPVGSPLSLECTVEGTSNPNLYWYRQAAGRGLQLLFYSVGIGQISSEVPQNLSASRPQDRQFILSSKKLLLSDSGFYLCAWGPGQGGEKLFFGSGTQLSVL.

The rearrangement links TRBV27 to TRBJ2-3; no definite D call. V lost 3 bases and J lost 3, with 10 bases in between. The CDR3 has 14 amino acids. Per the germline V gene, CDR1 is MNHEY and CDR2 is SMNVEV (reference sequence). The CDR3 region is CASSLAISTDTQYF. CDR3 DNA sequence: TGTGCCAGCAGTTTGGCCATATCTACAGATACGCAGTATTTT.

The rearrangement uses TRBV21-1 and TRBJ1-5. TRBV21-1 has pseudogene status. CDR3 length: 15 residues. The CDR3 reads CASSKVPEAFQPQHF. The CDR3 region has the DNA TGTGCCAGCAGCAAAGTTCCTGAGGCGTTTCAGCCCCAGCATTTT.

J is TRBJ2-2 and V is TRBV5-6; 11 bases line up with TRBD2. The CDR3 totals 18 residues. CDR1 is SGHDT and CDR2 is YYEEEE in the germline V gene. V was pared by 0 bases and J by 5 bases, with 9 bases of the junction left unmatched. The CDR3 bases are TGTGCCAGCAGCTTGGGTAGCGGGAGGGCCTGGAGGACCGGGGAGCTGTTTTTT. Residues: CASSLGSGRAWRTGELFF.

The gene calls are TRBV6-4 and TRBJ2-1; D is ambiguous. V dropped 0 bases and J dropped 2 bases, with 11 bases sitting between them. Germline V CDR1 and CDR2: MRHNA, SNTAGT. The CDR3 is 16 residues long. Here the CDR3 DNA reads TGTGCCAGCAGTGACTCGAGAGGATTAGCCTACAATGAGCAGTTCTTC. As protein: CASSDSRGLAYNEQFF.

This clone appeared a single time. J is TRBJ2-2 and V is TRBV30; a weak D match, TRBD1 (5 bases). Trimming removed 3 bases from V and 2 bases from J, with 7 bases in between. The CDR3 spans 13 residues. Germline loops: CDR1 GTSNPN, CDR2 SVGIG (reference sequence). The CDR3 DNA is TGTGCCTGGAGGACAGTTAACACCGGGGAGCTGTTTTTT. Translated: CAWRTVNTGELFF.

The genes are TRBV27 and TRBJ1-2, with 7 nucleotides matching TRBD1. Trimming at V came to 5 bases and at J to 6 bases, leaving 12 bases not matched to a gene. Looked up from germline, CDR1 is MNHEY and CDR2 is SMNVEV (reference sequence). This CDR3 has 15 residues. CDR3 DNA: TGTGCCAGCAGTCCCACAGACAGGGTATTTGATGGCTACACCTTC. Translation: CASSPTDRVFDGYTF.

The chain carries TRBV7-8 and TRBJ1-3, with TRBD1 as a possible D gene (5 bases). The CDR3 length is 15 residues. CDR1 and CDR2 (germline): SGHVS, FQNEAQ. V gave up 3 bases and J gave up 3 bases, with 12 bases separating them. CDR3 nucleotides: TGTGCCAGCAGCTTGAGTCCAGGGTTTGGAAACACCATATATTTT. Its translation: CASSLSPGFGNTIYF. Drawing the rest from reference TRBV7-8 and TRBJ1-3, the complete variable domain is GAGVSQSPRYKVAKRGQDVALRCDPISGHVSLFWYQQALGQGPEFLTYFQNEAQLDKSGLPSDRFFAERPEGSVSTLKIQRTQQEDSAVYLCASSLSPGFGNTIYFGEGSWLTVV.

V gene TRBV9 combines with J gene TRBJ2-1; possibly TRBD1 or TRBD2 for D (5 bases each). Germline-derived CDR1 and CDR2 are SGDLS and YYNGEE. V was trimmed by 6 bases and J by 4 bases, leaving 20 bases between them. The CDR3 totals 16 residues. CDR3 sequence reads: CASTPGIKKGYNEQFF. DNA of the CDR3: TGTGCCAGCACGCCCGGGATCAAAAAGGGGTACAATGAGCAGTTCTTC.

The chain carries TRBV23-1 and TRBJ2-7; the D gene is possibly TRBD1 (6 bases). TRBV23-1 is labeled an ORF, and its function is uncertain. V was pared by 3 bases and J by 0 bases, with 9 bases between. The CDR3 is made up of 14 amino acids. CDR3 loop: CASSHTGPSYEQYF. DNA for the CDR3: TGCGCCAGCAGTCATACAGGGCCCTCCTACGAGCAGTACTTC.

The rearrangement links TRBV30 to TRBJ1-6; the D gene is possibly TRBD1 (6 bases). Per germline, CDR1 GTSNPN and CDR2 SVGIG (reference sequence). The V end was cut by 1 base, the J end by 10 bases, with 14 bases between. This CDR3 is 14 amino acids long. This chain's CDR3 is CAWSGGGRRSPLHF. Written as DNA, the CDR3 is TGTGCCTGGAGTGGAGGGGGAAGGCGGTCACCCCTCCACTTT.

The chain has TRBV6-1 and TRBJ1-3; TRBD1 matches at 7 bases. V was clipped by 4 bases and J by 8 bases; unmatched bases: 17. CDR3 size: 17 residues. Germline CDR1 MNHNS, CDR2 SASEGT. DNA for the CDR3: TGTGCCAGCAGTGTTGAGGCAGGGGGGAGGGTTGGGTACACCATATATTTT. Translating it yields CASSVEAGGRVGYTIYF.

This chain joins TRBV18 and TRBJ2-7, with 7 positions matching TRBD2. Germline lookup yields CDR1 KGHSH and CDR2 LQKENI. The CDR3 totals 17 residues. The ends lost 2 bases at V and 1 base at J; junction bases unmatched: 11. As DNA, the CDR3 is TGTGCCAGCTCACCAAACCCAGCGGGGACGGTTTCCTACGAGCAGTACTTC. As protein: CASSPNPAGTVSYEQYF. Based on the CDR3 plus reference TRBV18 and TRBJ2-7, the full variable domain is NAGVMQNPRHLVRRRGQEARLRCSPMKGHSHVYWYRQLPEEGLKFMVYLQKENIIDESGMPKERFSAEFPKEGPSILRIQQVVRGDSAAYFCASSPNPAGTVSYEQYFGPGTRLTVT.

This rearrangement joins TRBV28 to TRBJ2-1; 8 bases fit TRBD1. This CDR3 has 13 amino acids. J gave up 2 bases and V 10 bases, and 4 bases lay outside the gene matches. CDR1 and CDR2 (germline): MDHEN, SYDVKM. The CDR3 DNA is TGTGCCACTCGGGGACAGGCCTACAATGAGCAGTTCTTC. Its translation is CATRGQAYNEQFF.

The rearrangement uses TRBV29-1 and TRBJ2-7; 10 bases agree with TRBD2. The CDR3 has 13 amino acids. Germline V gene sequence: CDR1 SQVTM, CDR2 ANQGSEA. Trimming removed 6 bases from V and 3 bases from J; junction bases left unmatched: 5. The DNA of the CDR3 is TGCAGCGTGCGGACTAGCGGCTTCTACGAGCAGTACTTC. Protein sequence: CSVRTSGFYEQYF.

The chain employs TRBV5-1 and TRBJ2-5; possibly TRBD1 for D (6 bases). This CDR3 has 15 amino acids. V lost 4 bases to trimming and J lost 4 bases, with 17 bases between them. CDR1 and CDR2 from the germline V gene are SGHRS and YFSETQ. The DNA of the CDR3 is TGCGCCAGCAGCGGTGGACAGTCCTCGGGAGAGACCCAGTACTTC. It is translated as CASSGGQSSGETQYF. The complete variable domain, with remaining parts taken from reference TRBV5-1 and TRBJ2-5, reads KAGVTQTPRYLIKTRGQQVTLSCSPISGHRSVSWYQQTPGQGLQFLFEYFSETQRNKGNFPGRFSGRQFSNSRSEMNVSTLELGDSALYLCASSGGQSSGETQYFGPGTRLLVL.

The rearrangement uses TRBV19 and TRBJ2-7, with D possibly TRBD2 on 5 matching bases. V lost 5 bases to trimming and J lost 3 bases, with 11 bases between them. The CDR3 spans 13 residues. Per the germline V gene, CDR1 is LNHDA and CDR2 is SQIVND (reference sequence). For the CDR3, the DNA is TGTGCCAGTAGTGAGGGTCTCCGCTACGAGCAGTACTTC. It is translated as CASSEGLRYEQYF.

DNA for the CDR3: TGTGCCAGCAGCCAGACCGGGACAGGGCGTGAAAAACTGTTTTTT. Protein product: CASSQTGTGREKLFF. The V gene is TRBV4-2, the J gene TRBJ1-4, with 9 bases aligning to TRBD1. Germline assignment: CDR1 LGHNA and CDR2 YNFKEQ. The CDR3 contains 15 residues. The V gene end was trimmed by 3 bases and the J gene end by 7 bases; junction bases not matched to a gene: 6.